These 9 T cell receptor beta chains were sequenced from one sample in a study of graft-versus-host responses after intestinal transplantation. These TCRs' antigens remain unknown. Clones were read by immunoSEQ multiplex PCR, and TCRdb kept only the in-frame ones, dropping some. The sample has about 81,000 clones; less than 95% are singletons. The sample in question was unstimulated CD4+ T cells sorted from spleen or lymph node cells, obtained before transplant. The receptors were sampled from a human donor who was the organ donor for an intestinal transplant.

V usage is TRBV10-3 and J usage is TRBJ1-2; 9 nucleotides match TRBD1. This CDR3 contains 14 residues. Germline loops: CDR1 ENHRY, CDR2 SYGVKD. V lost 2 bases to trimming and J lost 8 bases; unmatched junction nucleotides: 6. The CDR3 reads CAISEPDRGPGYTF. The CDR3 bases are TGTGCCATCAGTGAGCCGGACAGGGGTCCGGGCTACACCTTC.

J is TRBJ2-1 and V is TRBV6-1; unclear D gene. The germline V gene has CDR1 MNHNS and CDR2 SASEGT. CDR3 size: 11 residues. Trimming took off 4 bases at V and 4 bases at J, with 2 bases between the two ends. In nucleotides, the CDR3 is TGTGCCAGCAGTGCGTACAATGAGCAGTTCTTC. This encodes CASSAYNEQFF.

The chain employs TRBV14 and TRBJ2-2; D remains unclear. V shed 1 base and J shed 4 bases, with 7 bases lying between them. Germline CDR1 and CDR2: SGHDN and FVKESK. This CDR3 has 14 residues. The CDR3 nucleotides read TGTGCCAGCAGCCAAGGACAACCCACCGGGGAGCTGTTTTTT. Residues: CASSQGQPTGELFF.

The V and J genes are TRBV28 and TRBJ1-6; 7 nucleotides match TRBD1. Trimming cost V 6 bases and J 6 bases; bases outside gene matches: 8. From germline, CDR1 is MDHEN and CDR2 SYDVKM. The CDR3 covers 15 residues. The CDR3 loop reads CASRKGAWGNSPLHF. CDR3 sequence (DNA): TGTGCCAGCAGGAAGGGGGCATGGGGTAATTCACCCCTCCACTTT.

V gene TRBV6-5 combines with J gene TRBJ2-7, with 10 positions matching TRBD2. The CDR3 has 13 amino acids. The V and J ends lost 8 bases and 6 bases, in that order; junction bases with no gene match: 7. Germline V gene data show CDR1 as MNHEY and CDR2 as SVGAGI. CDR3 sequence reads: CASQREGRGEQYF. DNA of the CDR3: TGTGCCAGCCAGCGGGAGGGCCGGGGCGAGCAGTACTTC.

The rearrangement links TRBV23-1 to TRBJ2-7; 10 nucleotides line up with TRBD1. TRBV23-1 falls under the ORF class, with uncertain function. V lost 5 bases and J lost 3; bases outside the gene matches: 10. The CDR3 totals 16 residues. The chain's CDR3 is CASSLIGQGGYYEQYF. The CDR3 DNA is TGCGCCAGCAGTTTGATTGGACAGGGGGGATACTACGAGCAGTACTTC.

The chain is built from TRBV28 and TRBJ1-1, with TRBD1 as a possible D gene (5 bases). The CDR3 length is 12 residues. Germline V gene data show CDR1 as MDHEN and CDR2 as SYDVKM. The V end was cut by 8 bases, the J end by 4 bases, with 11 bases between. CDR3 sequence: CASGWGGTEAFF. The CDR3 region has the DNA TGTGCCAGCGGCTGGGGGGGCACTGAAGCTTTCTTT.

The chain uses TRBV19 and TRBJ1-5; D ambiguous. Germline V gene data show CDR1 as LNHDA and CDR2 as SQIVND (reference sequence). Between the trimmed V and J ends, which lost 10 bases and 2 bases, there was a span of 9 bases. This CDR3 spans 12 amino acids. The DNA for the CDR3 is TGTGCCACGGGGTTAGGCAATCAGCCCCAGCATTTT. Protein product: CATGLGNQPQHF.

The V call is TRBV28, the J call TRBJ2-5; 9 bases map to TRBD1. The CDR3 is made up of 16 amino acids. Per germline, CDR1 MDHEN and CDR2 SYDVKM. Germline trimming cut 5 bases from V and 5 bases from J; bases unmatched to any gene: 12. CDR3 coding DNA: TGTGCCAGCAGTCAAGGGACAGGGCTGGTGGGTGAGACCCAGTACTTC. Translation gives CASSQGTGLVGETQYF. Full variable domain (outside the CDR3, taken from reference TRBV28 and TRBJ2-5): DVKVTQSSRYLVKRTGEKVFLECVQDMDHENMFWYRQDPGLGLRLIYFSYDVKMKEKGDIPEGYSVSREKKERFSLILESASTNQTSMYLCASSQGTGLVGETQYFGPGTRLLVL.